This is a list of T cell receptor beta chains from one sample in a study of early T cells in non-severe SARS-CoV-2 infection. TCRdb ran MiXCR on the 5' RACE reads and lists one entry per CDR3 protein. The sample lists about 28,000 distinct CDR3 sequences, approximately 6.4% occurring once. The specimen comprised whole blood, sampled at baseline. The receptors shown here come from an adult who was a healthcare worker with PCR-confirmed SARS-CoV-2 infection or an uninfected control (not recorded which). Each CDR3 is given with its conserved first and last residue.

V,J,CDR3
TRBV7-9,TRBJ1-2,CASSWTGANYGYTF
TRBV6-5,TRBJ2-7,CASSLQGLGYEQYF
TRBV27,TRBJ2-5,CASSTGAGQQETQYF
TRBV6-2/TRBV6-3,TRBJ2-1,CASSSREFNEQFF
TRBV28,TRBJ1-2,CASSPGHAFYGYTF
TRBV6-1,TRBJ1-6,CASSAERRIYNSPLHF
TRBV4-3,TRBJ2-7,CASSHHPGTRFSYEQYF
TRBV28,TRBJ1-2,CASSIGGANYGYTF
TRBV12-3/TRBV12-4,TRBJ2-1,CASSESMVHEQFF
TRBV3-1,TRBJ1-1,CASRETGEDTEAFF
TRBV27,TRBJ2-4,CASSLMLGDRNIQYF
TRBV5-4,TRBJ2-1,CASSFFGLAGGVEQFF
TRBV6-5,TRBJ1-1,CASSRSAGDTEAFF
TRBV12-3/TRBV12-4,TRBJ2-7,CASSNSREQYF
TRBV11-1,TRBJ1-1,CASSPNLQGALNTEAFF
TRBV11-2,TRBJ2-1,CASSFTDSSYNEQFF
TRBV5-8,TRBJ2-2,CASSLFGPPNTGELFF